The 30 T cell receptor beta chains presented below share a single source sample, sequenced in a study of shared clonotypes between healthy human individuals (TCRdb year 2020). To prepare the library, the immunoSEQ multiplex PCR assay was applied. This immuneACCESS table, as held by TCRdb, lists in-frame sequences with V and J called but not all clones. Of the missing ones, under half trace to an unresolved V gene in checked studies; the others have no known cause. The sample data list about 1.4 million clones, and 95% to 97% of these were observed just once. The ten largest make up over 1% of the sample. The specimen sequenced was naive CD4+ T cells sorted from blood. The sample's cell subset or site label, in plain terms: CD45RA+ positively selected. The receptors originated from a young man in good health.

The genes are TRBV10-1 and TRBJ1-1, with D unclear. Germline loops: CDR1 WNHNN, CDR2 SYGVQD (reference sequence). V was trimmed by 5 bases and J by 0 bases, leaving 10 bases between them. The CDR3 is 14 amino acids. The CDR3 bases are TGCGCCAGCAGTCAAGGCCAAATGAACACTGAAGCTTTCTTT. Translated: CASSQGQMNTEAFF.

V gene TRBV10-3 combines with J gene TRBJ2-5; 9 nucleotides line up with TRBD2. The J segment lost 4 bases and the V segment lost 5 bases, leaving 8 bases of the junction unmatched. CDR3 size: 15 residues. CDR1 is ENHRY and CDR2 is SYGVKD in the germline V gene. CDR3 residues: CAISKRREGGETQYF. As DNA, the CDR3 is TGTGCCATCAGTAAAAGGCGGGAGGGTGGAGAGACCCAGTACTTC.

This clone was seen a single time. V is TRBV2 and J is TRBJ1-3; TRBD1 matches 8 bases. J gave up 0 bases and V 3 bases, and 4 bases lay outside the gene matches. The V gene's germline CDR1 is SNHLY and CDR2 FYNNEI. The CDR3 spans 16 residues. The CDR3 DNA reads TGTGCCAGCAGTGATCGACAGGGGCGCTCTGGAAACACCATATATTTT. Protein sequence: CASSDRQGRSGNTIYF. Supplemented by reference TRBV2 and TRBJ1-3, the full variable domain reads EPEVTQTPSHQVTQMGQEVILRCVPISNHLYFYWYRQILGQKVEFLVSFYNNEISEKSEIFDDQFSVERPDGSNFTLKIRSTKLEDSAMYFCASSDRQGRSGNTIYFGEGSWLTVV.

The V and J genes are TRBV15 and TRBJ2-3; D is uncertain. The length of the CDR3 is 13 residues. From germline, CDR1 is LNHNV and CDR2 YYDKDF (reference sequence). Trimming stripped 0 bases from V and 6 bases from J, with 7 bases between. In nucleotides, the CDR3 is TGTGCCACCAGCAGAGAAAGGTTTGATACGCAGTATTTT. Translating it yields CATSRERFDTQYF.

The V gene is TRBV6-1, the J gene TRBJ2-1; D is perhaps TRBD2 (5 bases). The CDR3 is 15 residues long. Looked up from germline, CDR1 is MNHNS and CDR2 is SASEGT. The V end lost 4 bases, the J end lost 1 base, and 11 bases lay between the germline ends. The CDR3 spells CASSADSPSYNEQFF. CDR3 sequence (DNA): TGTGCCAGCAGTGCGGACTCTCCTTCCTACAATGAGCAGTTCTTC.

This chain joins TRBV5-6 and TRBJ2-2; 7 nucleotides agree with TRBD1. Germline assignment: CDR1 SGHDT and CDR2 YYEEEE. This CDR3 is built from 16 residues. The trim removed 4 bases at V and 3 bases at J, leaving 9 bases unmatched. CDR3: CASSRRQGRYTGELFF. The CDR3 DNA follows: TGTGCCAGCAGCCGAAGACAGGGCCGGTACACCGGGGAGCTGTTTTTT.

The chain links TRBV14 to TRBJ2-2; the match to TRBD1 covers 7 bases. Germline values: CDR1 SGHDN, CDR2 FVKESK. V dropped 1 base and J dropped 4; count of bases not matched to a gene: 6. CDR3 length: 16 residues. CDR3 bases: TGTGCCAGCAGCCAAGTACAGGGGATCGGCACCGGGGAGCTGTTTTTT. Protein sequence: CASSQVQGIGTGELFF.

A single count supports this clone. The CDR3 sequence: CASSFARLKGGEQFF. DNA for the CDR3: TGTGCCAGCAGTTTTGCGAGACTAAAAGGGGGTGAGCAGTTCTTC. V is TRBV27 and J is TRBJ2-1, with D perhaps TRBD1 (6 bases). The V end lost 3 bases, the J end lost 9 bases, and 18 bases lay between the germline ends. CDR3 length equals 15 residues. Germline CDR1 and CDR2: MNHEY and SMNVEV (reference sequence).

The chain has TRBV4-3 and TRBJ1-2; D is undetermined. The CDR3 contains 18 residues. Trimming took off 0 bases at V and 2 bases at J, with 19 bases between the two ends. Germline V gene lookup returns CDR1 LGHNA and CDR2 YSLEER. The CDR3 sequence is CASSQDFSRRDQNYGYTF. CDR3 bases: TGCGCCAGCAGCCAAGATTTCTCAAGGAGAGATCAGAACTATGGCTACACCTTC.

The chain couples TRBV4-3 to TRBJ2-7; D perhaps matches TRBD1 (5 bases). The CDR3 length is 14 residues. Deletions cut 1 base from V and 2 bases from J, with 9 bases between. The germline CDR1 and CDR2 sequences are LGHNA and YSLEER. DNA for the CDR3: TGCGCCAGCAGCCAAGGACAGAGAGCCTACGAGCAGTACTTC. Protein product: CASSQGQRAYEQYF.

V and J are TRBV10-3 and TRBJ1-1; a possible D gene is TRBD1 (5 bases). The V gene lost 8 bases and the J gene lost 0 bases, with 13 bases spanning the gap. Per germline, CDR1 ENHRY and CDR2 SYGVKD. The CDR3 length is 14 residues. CDR3 region: CAIGTRTLNTEAFF. The CDR3 coding sequence is TGTGCCATCGGGACTCGAACCTTGAACACTGAAGCTTTCTTT.

CDR3 nucleotides: TGTGCCAGCAGCTACCTCCGGGGAGCGGGAGATCCCTACAATGAGCAGTTCTTC. It encodes CASSYLRGAGDPYNEQFF. The gene calls are TRBV13 and TRBJ2-1; 8 nucleotides agree with TRBD2. The CDR3 totals 18 residues. V trimming: 4 bases; J trimming: 2 bases; junction bases outside the gene matches: 13. Germline V gives CDR1 PRHDT, CDR2 FYEKMQ (reference sequence).

The J gene is TRBJ2-3, the V gene TRBV11-2; D might be TRBD2 (6 bases). CDR1 SGHAT and CDR2 FQNNGV come from the germline V gene. The CDR3 has 14 amino acids. Trimming removed 6 bases at V and 0 bases at J, with 10 bases between. Here the CDR3 reads CASSYSGSTDTQYF. As DNA, the CDR3 is TGTGCCAGCAGTTATAGCGGTAGCACAGATACGCAGTATTTT.

The chain links TRBV30 to TRBJ1-2; D is uncertain. Germline V gives CDR1 GTSNPN, CDR2 SVGIG (reference sequence). The CDR3 totals 13 residues. Trimming removed 0 bases at V and 8 bases at J, with 13 bases between. The CDR3: CAWSVFDGRGYTF. The CDR3 DNA reads as TGTGCCTGGAGTGTATTTGACGGCAGGGGCTACACCTTC.

The chain couples TRBV9 to TRBJ2-1, with D uncertain. The CDR3 has 16 amino acids. Trimming removed 3 bases from V and 0 bases from J, with 13 bases in between. From germline, CDR1 is SGDLS and CDR2 YYNGEE. This chain's CDR3 is CASSGQRISSYNEQFF. The CDR3 coding sequence is TGTGCCAGCAGCGGGCAGCGAATTAGCTCCTACAATGAGCAGTTCTTC.

The chain uses TRBV2 and TRBJ2-7; D not resolved. Per germline, CDR1 SNHLY and CDR2 FYNNEI. The CDR3 consists of 11 residues. V shed 10 bases and J shed 5 bases, with 12 bases lying between them. The CDR3 DNA is TGTGCCACCTCTGAGGTAGACGAGCAGTACTTC. The encoded protein is CATSEVDEQYF.

The chain employs TRBV9 and TRBJ1-2; TRBD1 is a possible D gene (6 bases). The V gene lost 0 bases and the J gene lost 4 bases, with 19 bases spanning the gap. The CDR3 is 17 residues long. Germline V gives CDR1 SGDLS, CDR2 YYNGEE. The CDR3 loop is CASSVELTGTPGYGYTF. Written as DNA, the CDR3 is TGTGCCAGCAGCGTAGAACTTACAGGGACCCCGGGCTATGGCTACACCTTC. Based on the CDR3 plus reference TRBV9 and TRBJ1-2, the full variable domain is DSGVTQTPKHLITATGQRVTLRCSPRSGDLSVYWYQQSLDQGLQFLIQYYNGEERAKGNILERFSAQQFPDLHSELNLSSLELGDSALYFCASSVELTGTPGYGYTFGSGTRLTVV.

V usage is TRBV5-6 and J usage is TRBJ2-1; the D gene is possibly TRBD2 (5 bases). CDR3 length: 16 amino acids. Trimming took off 0 bases at V and 0 bases at J, with 10 bases between the two ends. Germline V gene sequence: CDR1 SGHDT, CDR2 YYEEEE. The CDR3: CASSLVEGPSYNEQFF. CDR3 DNA: TGTGCCAGCAGCTTGGTTGAGGGCCCCTCCTACAATGAGCAGTTCTTC.

The chain couples TRBV6-6 to TRBJ2-7, with TRBD2 as a possible D gene (6 bases). This CDR3 spans 15 amino acids. With 8 bases removed from V and 0 bases from J, the gap between germline ends came to 17 bases. Germline V gene lookup returns CDR1 MNHNY and CDR2 SVGAGI (reference sequence). The CDR3: CASSTEGPPSYEQYF. The CDR3 bases are TGTGCCAGCTCCACGGAGGGGCCACCCTCCTACGAGCAGTACTTC.

A note on this clone: In the same sample, other DNA sequences code for this CDR3. The rearrangement uses TRBV2 and TRBJ2-6, with D hard to call. This CDR3 has 14 amino acids. CDR1 is SNHLY and CDR2 is FYNNEI in the germline V gene. The ends were cut back, 2 bases at V and 4 bases at J, with 6 bases in the middle. The CDR3 reads CASSESSGANVLTF. CDR3 DNA: TGTGCCAGCAGTGAAAGCTCCGGGGCCAACGTCCTGACTTTC.

This clone was counted once. V gene TRBV28 combines with J gene TRBJ2-3; 7 bases fit TRBD1. The germline gives CDR1 MDHEN, CDR2 SYDVKM. CDR3 length equals 12 residues. Trimming cost V 6 bases and J 6 bases; bases outside gene matches: 3. This chain's CDR3 is CASRMTGDTQYF. CDR3 DNA: TGTGCCAGCAGGATGACAGGGGATACGCAGTATTTT.

V usage is TRBV6-6 and J usage is TRBJ2-2; possible D gene TRBD2, 6 bases. Germline V gene data show CDR1 as MNHNY and CDR2 as SVGAGI (reference sequence). CDR3 size: 15 residues. Trimming cost V 5 bases and J 3 bases, with 13 bases left between them. DNA for the CDR3: TGTGCCAGCAGTCCCCCGGGACTTTACACCGGGGAGCTGTTTTTT. Residues: CASSPPGLYTGELFF.

The V and J genes are TRBV6-5 and TRBJ2-1, with D perhaps matching TRBD1 (6 bases). Trimming shortened V by 0 bases and J by 4 bases, and 13 bases separated the two germline ends. The CDR3 runs to 16 residues. The germline gives CDR1 MNHEY, CDR2 SVGAGI. The CDR3 DNA is TGTGCCAGCAGTTACTCGGGTAGGGGGTCGTACAATGAGCAGTTCTTC. Residues: CASSYSGRGSYNEQFF.

The J gene is TRBJ2-7, the V gene TRBV19; D is possibly TRBD1 (6 bases). The CDR3 loop spans 13 amino acids. Germline CDR1 LNHDA, CDR2 SQIVND (reference sequence). With 3 bases removed from V and 0 bases from J, the gap between germline ends came to 6 bases. The CDR3 protein is CASSMTGSYEQYF. CDR3 bases: TGTGCCAGTAGTATGACAGGCTCCTACGAGCAGTACTTC.

The CDR3 bases are TGTGCCAGCAGACAATATCCCGGACAGACCTACGAGCAGTACTTC. It is translated as CASRQYPGQTYEQYF. The rearrangement joins TRBV6-5 to TRBJ2-7, with a weak D call TRBD1 (6 bases). Germline loops: CDR1 MNHEY, CDR2 SVGAGI. CDR3 length equals 15 residues. Trimming removed 6 bases at V and 2 bases at J, with 17 bases between.

The rearrangement uses TRBV7-2 and TRBJ1-1; the D gene is possibly TRBD1 (6 bases). With 5 bases removed from V and 1 base from J, the gap between germline ends came to 11 bases. CDR1 is SGHTA, CDR2 FQGNSA, per germline. The CDR3 extends over 14 amino acids. DNA for the CDR3: TGTGCCAGCAGCAGGACAGATCAGAACACTGAAGCTTTCTTT. Translation: CASSRTDQNTEAFF.

The rearrangement links TRBV5-1 to TRBJ2-7; no reliable D call. The CDR3 consists of 14 residues. Germline assignment: CDR1 SGHRS and CDR2 YFSETQ. The V and J ends lost 4 bases and 1 base respectively, with 12 bases between them. CDR3 region: CASSHSTGSYEQYF. The CDR3 DNA reads as TGCGCCAGCAGCCACTCTACTGGGTCCTACGAGCAGTACTTC.

Only a few counts were recorded for this clone. The genes are TRBV14 and TRBJ1-2; D not resolved. Germline V gives CDR1 SGHDN, CDR2 FVKESK. The CDR3 covers 9 residues. The CDR3 DNA reads TGTGGCGATAGAGGTGGCTACACCTTC. Translating gives CGDRGGYTF.

J is TRBJ2-7 and V is TRBV10-3, with 10 bases aligning to TRBD1. The germline V gene encodes CDR1 ENHRY and CDR2 SYGVKD. This CDR3 is 18 amino acids long. V dropped 5 bases and J dropped 1; count of bases not matched to a gene: 14. The CDR3 DNA follows: TGTGCCATCAGTAAGTTCGGGACAGGGGACGCCAATTCCTACGAGCAGTACTTC. Translating gives CAISKFGTGDANSYEQYF.

The chain combines TRBV18 with TRBJ1-2, with 7 bases aligning to TRBD1. Germline V gene data show CDR1 as KGHSH and CDR2 as LQKENI. The length of the CDR3 is 15 residues. Trimming at V came to 1 base and at J to 8 bases, leaving 10 bases not matched to a gene. This CDR3 reads CASSPRLFDREGYTF. Written as DNA, the CDR3 is TGTGCCAGCTCACCACGTTTGTTCGACAGGGAAGGCTACACCTTC.